Below, 30 T cell receptor beta chains from the same sample are listed, as sequenced in a study of blood T cell repertoires in COVID-19. Sequencing was performed with immunoSEQ multiplex PCR; in TCRdb, only in-frame clones are kept and a portion is missing. The sample carries approximately 150,000 clones, over 80% recorded once. The sample comprised PBMCs or T cells enriched from blood (not recorded which). The receptors stem from a man between 65 and 79 years old who had been exposed to COVID-19.

The chain joins TRBV11-2 to TRBJ2-5, with 7 bases fitting TRBD2. Germline-derived CDR1 and CDR2 are SGHAT and FQNNGV. CDR3 size: 15 residues. Trimming removed 5 bases from V and 5 bases from J; junction bases left unmatched: 11. CDR3 in amino acids: CASSPTYPAGETQYF. The DNA of the CDR3 is TGTGCCAGCAGCCCGACGTACCCAGCGGGGGAGACCCAGTACTTC. Variable domain in full (rest from reference TRBV11-2 and TRBJ2-5): EAGVAQSPRYKIIEKRQSVAFWCNPISGHATLYWYQQILGQGPKLLIQFQNNGVVDDSQLPKDRFSAERLKGVDSTLKIQPAKLEDSAVYLCASSPTYPAGETQYFGPGTRLLVL.

V is TRBV18 and J is TRBJ1-5, with D perhaps TRBD1 (6 bases). V lost 4 bases to trimming and J lost 6 bases, with 13 bases between them. This CDR3 comprises 14 residues. Germline CDR1 and CDR2: KGHSH and LQKENI. The CDR3 reads CASSQLQGIQPQHF. DNA for the CDR3: TGTGCCAGCTCACAACTACAGGGTATTCAGCCCCAGCATTTT.

This clone was seen a handful of times. This sequence joins TRBV11-2 and TRBJ2-1; no reliable D call. Germline V gene sequence: CDR1 SGHAT, CDR2 FQNNGV. CDR3 size: 16 residues. The ends were cut back, 6 bases at V and 0 bases at J, with 15 bases in the middle. CDR3 coding DNA: TGTGCCAGCAGTATACTAAATACGGTCTCCTACAATGAGCAGTTCTTC. Translation gives CASSILNTVSYNEQFF.

This rearrangement joins TRBV5-1 to TRBJ1-5; TRBD1 aligns across 7 bases. V shed 4 bases and J 5 bases; nucleotides not matched to a gene: 9. CDR3 length: 15 residues. Germline CDR1 reads SGHRS; CDR2 reads YFSETQ. CDR3 nucleotide sequence: TGCGCCAGCAGCCCAGGGGGTGAACCGCATCAGCCCCAGCATTTT. It specifies CASSPGGEPHQPQHF.

This chain links TRBV5-1 with TRBJ2-3, with TRBD2 matching 8 bases. The germline V gene has CDR1 SGHRS and CDR2 YFSETQ. V was clipped by 2 bases and J by 3 bases; unmatched bases: 5. The CDR3 runs 15 residues. CDR3 DNA sequence: TGCGCCAGCAGCTTCACCGGGACTAGAACAGATACGCAGTATTTT. Amino acids: CASSFTGTRTDTQYF.

The chain carries TRBV5-4 and TRBJ2-1; 7 nucleotides align to TRBD2. Germline loops: CDR1 SGHNT, CDR2 YYREEE (reference sequence). J was trimmed by 2 bases and V by 0 bases; bases with no gene match: 2. CDR3 length equals 15 residues. Here the CDR3 DNA reads TGTGCCAGCAGCTTGGGGGGGAGGGCCTACAATGAGCAGTTCTTC. The encoded protein is CASSLGGRAYNEQFF.

This chain joins TRBV3-1 (or the pseudogene TRBV3-2) and TRBJ1-5; D unresolved. Trimming stripped 1 base from V and 3 bases from J, with 7 bases between. Germline CDR1 LGHDT, CDR2 YNNKEL (reference sequence). The CDR3 consists of 14 residues. The CDR3 DNA is TGTGCCAGCAGCCAAGCGGGTCTCAATCAGCCCCAGCATTTT. It codes for CASSQAGLNQPQHF.

The chain uses TRBV5-1 and TRBJ1-2; D not certain. The CDR3 is 14 residues long. The V end lost 1 base, the J end lost 4 bases, and 11 bases lay between the germline ends. Germline V gene data show CDR1 as SGHRS and CDR2 as YFSETQ. The chain's CDR3 is CASSLSQSSYGYTF. CDR3 nucleotides: TGCGCCAGCAGCTTGTCACAGAGTAGCTATGGCTACACCTTC.

The gene calls are TRBV11-2 and TRBJ2-7; perhaps TRBD1 as D (5 bases). Germline V lookup: CDR1 SGHAT, CDR2 FQNNGV. The CDR3 has 11 amino acids. With 5 bases removed from V and 6 bases from J, the gap between germline ends came to 8 bases. CDR3 in DNA: TGTGCCAGCAGCCATACAGGCGAGCAGTACTTC. Its translation: CASSHTGEQYF.

This chain uses TRBV11-2 with TRBJ1-2, with 8 bases lining up with TRBD1. J lost 6 bases, V lost 2 bases, and 2 bases had no gene match. CDR3 length: 13 residues. The germline V gene has CDR1 SGHAT and CDR2 FQNNGV. CDR3 region: CASSLTTGDGYTF. CDR3 DNA sequence: TGTGCCAGCAGCTTAACGACAGGGGATGGCTACACCTTC. Full variable domain (rest looked up from reference TRBV11-2 and TRBJ1-2): EAGVAQSPRYKIIEKRQSVAFWCNPISGHATLYWYQQILGQGPKLLIQFQNNGVVDDSQLPKDRFSAERLKGVDSTLKIQPAKLEDSAVYLCASSLTTGDGYTFGSGTRLTVV.

Only a few counts were recorded for this clone. CDR3 loop: CASGDRFYGYTF. CDR3 coding DNA: TGTGCCAGTGGTGACAGGTTCTATGGCTACACCTTC. J is TRBJ1-2 and V is TRBV19; D perhaps matches TRBD1 (6 bases). Trimming shortened V by 8 bases and J by 4 bases, and 11 bases separated the two germline ends. The CDR3 is 12 residues long. The germline CDR1 and CDR2 sequences are LNHDA and SQIVND (reference sequence).

This chain links TRBV7-8 with TRBJ2-5, with TRBD2 as a possible D gene (6 bases). This CDR3 comprises 13 residues. V lost 3 bases and J 4 bases, leaving 9 bases between the germline ends. Germline V CDR1 and CDR2: SGHVS, FQNEAQ. The DNA of the CDR3 is TGTGCCAGCAGCTTGCTAGCGCGAGAGACCCAGTACTTC. Translated: CASSLLARETQYF.

This clone was counted a single time. This chain joins TRBV9 and TRBJ2-1; D is perhaps TRBD2 (6 bases). V gave up 4 bases and J gave up 4 bases, with 15 bases separating them. The CDR3 totals 15 residues. CDR1 is SGDLS and CDR2 is YYNGEE in the germline V gene. CDR3 bases: TGTGCCAGCAGCCCCGTGGCGGGAAGTTACAATGAGCAGTTCTTC. Its protein product is CASSPVAGSYNEQFF.

Worth noting for this clone: Other nucleotide sequences in the sample specify the same CDR3. This chain joins TRBV19 and TRBJ2-3; TRBD2 matches 10 bases. This CDR3 comprises 15 residues. The trim removed 2 bases at V and 1 base at J, leaving 0 bases unmatched. Germline V CDR1 and CDR2: LNHDA, SQIVND (reference sequence). Here the CDR3 DNA reads TGTGCCAGTAGTATACTAGCGGGAGGCACAGATACGCAGTATTTT. Encoded protein: CASSILAGGTDTQYF. Together with reference TRBV19 and TRBJ2-3, the CDR3 gives the full variable domain: DGGITQSPKYLFRKEGQNVTLSCEQNLNHDAMYWYRQDPGQGLRLIYYSQIVNDFQKGDIAEGYSVSREKKESFPLTVTSAQKNPTAFYLCASSILAGGTDTQYFGPGTRLTVL.

This clone was detected a few times. The V call is TRBV28, the J call TRBJ1-2, with D possibly being TRBD1 (5 bases). The length of the CDR3 is 14 residues. Trimming stripped 5 bases from V and 2 bases from J, with 12 bases between. Germline V lookup: CDR1 MDHEN, CDR2 SYDVKM. CDR3 bases: TGTGCCAGCAGTCCACGGACACAAAACTATGGCTACACCTTC. Its translation is CASSPRTQNYGYTF.

J is TRBJ1-5 and V is TRBV28; no definite D call. Germline loops: CDR1 MDHEN, CDR2 SYDVKM. Trimming took off 8 bases at V and 5 bases at J, with 13 bases between the two ends. This CDR3 is 13 amino acids long. CDR3 nucleotides: TGTGCCAGCTGGTATCAAACAGATCAGCCCCAGCATTTT. This translates into CASWYQTDQPQHF. Full variable domain (rest looked up from reference TRBV28 and TRBJ1-5): DVKVTQSSRYLVKRTGEKVFLECVQDMDHENMFWYRQDPGLGLRLIYFSYDVKMKEKGDIPEGYSVSREKKERFSLILESASTNQTSMYLCASWYQTDQPQHFGDGTRLSIL.

This clone was picked up a small number of times. V usage is TRBV28 and J usage is TRBJ1-4, with D perhaps TRBD1 (6 bases). Per germline, CDR1 MDHEN and CDR2 SYDVKM. The CDR3 has 14 residues. V lost 6 bases and J lost 3, with 11 bases in between. The CDR3 DNA reads as TGTGCCAGCAGGGACGGACAGCCTAATGAAAAACTGTTTTTT. It specifies CASRDGQPNEKLFF.

As to this clone: The DNA is left out, because the CDR3 cannot be placed on it with certainty; the CDR3 is given as TCRdb lists it. The V gene is TRBV5-1, the J gene TRBJ2-6; the DNA was not used to check the table's D call, TRBD1. CDR1 and CDR2 (germline): SGHRS, YFSETQ. The CDR3 is made up of 17 amino acids, end residues included. CDR3 in amino acids: CASSSVAQGTGANVLTF.

V gene TRBV28 combines with J gene TRBJ2-1; no clear D. This CDR3 has 12 amino acids. Germline values: CDR1 MDHEN, CDR2 SYDVKM. V was clipped by 3 bases and J by 9 bases, with 9 bases between them. CDR3 in DNA: TGTGCCAGCAGTTTTGTTAGTGTTGAGCAGTTCTTC. Translated, it gives CASSFVSVEQFF.

V usage is TRBV6-6 and J usage is TRBJ1-2, with D tentatively TRBD1 (6 bases). Looked up from germline, CDR1 is MNHNY and CDR2 is SVGAGI (reference sequence). V gave up 6 bases and J gave up 0 bases, with 8 bases separating them. This CDR3 comprises 13 residues. The CDR3, as DNA: TGTGCCAGCAGCCCAGGGGCTAACTATGGCTACACCTTC. It yields the protein CASSPGANYGYTF.

This chain joins TRBV7-2 and TRBJ2-4; 7 nucleotides match TRBD2. Germline loops: CDR1 SGHTA, CDR2 FQGNSA. V was pared by 1 base and J by 6 bases, with 0 bases of the junction left unmatched. CDR3 length: 13 amino acids. CDR3 loop: CASSLVAGNIQYF. In nucleotides, the CDR3 is TGTGCCAGCAGCTTAGTAGCGGGAAACATTCAGTACTTC.

This clone was observed a single time. V gene TRBV20-1 combines with J gene TRBJ1-5; D is possibly TRBD1 (6 bases). Germline V CDR1 and CDR2: DFQATT, SNEGSKA (reference sequence). The CDR3 extends over 19 amino acids. With 3 bases removed from V and 0 bases from J, the gap between germline ends came to 24 bases. CDR3: CSASGGGPGGFNSNQPQHF. CDR3 sequence (DNA): TGCAGTGCTAGTGGGGGCGGACCGGGGGGCTTCAATAGCAATCAGCCCCAGCATTTT.

The V gene is TRBV3-1 (or the pseudogene TRBV3-2), the J gene TRBJ2-7; 9 positions match TRBD1. Germline CDR1 LGHDT, CDR2 YNNKEL (reference sequence). CDR3 length: 15 residues. V shed 7 bases and J 5 bases; nucleotides not matched to a gene: 12. The CDR3 region is CASNLADRDRDEQYF. The CDR3 DNA reads as TGTGCCAGCAACCTCGCCGACAGGGACAGGGACGAGCAGTACTTC.

This sequence joins TRBV19 and TRBJ2-3; weak D call: TRBD1 (5 bases). The ends were cut back, 5 bases at V and 4 bases at J, with 13 bases in the middle. CDR1 LNHDA and CDR2 SQIVND come from the germline V gene (reference sequence). This CDR3 is 14 amino acids long. DNA for the CDR3: TGTGCCAGTAGTTTCCGGACATTTTCAGATACGCAGTATTTT. Protein sequence: CASSFRTFSDTQYF.

The chain uses TRBV7-8 and TRBJ1-3, with 8 bases aligning to TRBD1. Germline CDR1 is SGHVS and CDR2 is FQNEAQ. After removal of 5 bases from V and 8 bases from J, the junction contained 8 bases not matched to a gene. This CDR3 has 14 residues. The CDR3 nucleotides read TGTGCCAGCAGCGGACGACAGGGGTTGCACACCATATATTTT. Translation gives CASSGRQGLHTIYF.

The V and J genes are TRBV19 and TRBJ1-6, with a tentative D call TRBD1 (5 bases). Trimming left V 1 base short and J 5 bases short, with 15 bases between. This CDR3 spans 17 amino acids. CDR1 and CDR2 (germline): LNHDA, SQIVND (reference sequence). In DNA, the CDR3 is TGTGCCAGTAGTATAGGGTCGGCAGGGTTCGATAATTCACCCCTCCACTTT. It codes for CASSIGSAGFDNSPLHF.

The chain carries TRBV2 and TRBJ2-5; 10 bases line up with TRBD2. Germline assignment: CDR1 SNHLY and CDR2 FYNNEI. V was pared by 3 bases and J by 3 bases, with 10 bases of the junction left unmatched. The CDR3 sequence is 17 residues long. CDR3: CASSEASGGESKETQYF. Written as DNA, the CDR3 is TGTGCCAGCAGTGAGGCTAGCGGGGGAGAATCAAAAGAGACCCAGTACTTC.

V usage is TRBV6-5 and J usage is TRBJ1-2; weak D call: TRBD1 (6 bases). V lost 6 bases, J lost 2 bases, and 10 bases lay in between. The V gene's germline CDR1 is MNHEY and CDR2 SVGAGI. The CDR3 is 13 residues long. The CDR3 DNA follows: TGTGCCAGCAGCCGGGACAACAACTATGGCTACACCTTC. The encoded protein is CASSRDNNYGYTF.

The chain combines TRBV7-2 with TRBJ1-2; D is possibly TRBD1 (6 bases). Per germline, CDR1 SGHTA and CDR2 FQGNSA. V lost 0 bases to trimming and J lost 6 bases, with 14 bases between them. The CDR3 extends over 15 amino acids. CDR3 residues: CASSLAAGAKNGYTF. In nucleotides, the CDR3 is TGTGCCAGCAGCTTAGCGGCGGGGGCGAAGAATGGCTACACCTTC.

The chain uses TRBV19 and TRBJ1-6, with D uncertain. Trimming removed 5 bases from V and 10 bases from J, with 12 bases in between. The CDR3 loop spans 13 amino acids. Germline CDR1 LNHDA, CDR2 SQIVND (reference sequence). In DNA, the CDR3 is TGTGCCAGTAGTGTTGGACTGGAGTCACCCCTCCACTTT. It codes for CASSVGLESPLHF.